This T cell receptor beta chain was identified in a study of T cell responses to AZD1222 COVID-19 vaccine. The repertoire was sequenced with immunoSEQ multiplex PCR; TCRdb's copy has only in-frame clones and lacks some. Of roughly 70,000 clones listed, 80% to 90% are singletons. The CDR3 runs 15 residues. Specimen: peripheral blood, collected on day 0 of AZD1222 vaccination. The rearrangement joins TRBV21-1 to TRBJ1-3. TRBV21-1 is termed a pseudogene. The receptor was isolated from an adult in good health. The CDR3 spells CASSKQLGFFNTIYF. As DNA, the CDR3 is TGTGCCAGCAGCAAACAACTAGGGTTTTTTAACACCATATATTTT.